This paragraph reports one T cell receptor beta chain. The antigen is unknown. TCRdb's table, derived via immunoSEQ multiplex PCR, lists solely in-frame clones and lacks some. Among tens of thousands of clones listed, approximately 90% were seen once. This sample was taken from a study of cytomegalovirus exposure and HLA in healthy donors. In the study overall: A later analysis reported the same platform for the 90 to 150 validation repertoires and the approximately 700 first-cohort repertoires.

General study results and limits: A subsequent analysis found that TCR clusters from the first cohort also tended to co-occur in the approximately 130 validation repertoires, with 90% to 95% of cluster scores above 0. The authors listed some 150 TCR beta chains as cytomegalovirus-associated.

The validation cohort, a group of 130 or so subjects, included the donors and was separate from the approximately 670-subject first cohort. The CDR3 covers 14 residues. V gave up 4 bases and J gave up 7 bases, with 16 bases separating them. From germline, CDR1 is SQVTM and CDR2 ANQGSEA. This sequence joins TRBV29-1 and TRBJ2-2; maybe TRBD1 (5 bases). This TCR was recovered from a man aged 30-40 years in good health and CMV-seronegative. The source material was PBMCs. DNA of the CDR3: TGCAGCGTTGGTTTGAGAGTCCAGGGCGGGGAGCTGTTTTTT. Protein sequence: CSVGLRVQGGELFF.